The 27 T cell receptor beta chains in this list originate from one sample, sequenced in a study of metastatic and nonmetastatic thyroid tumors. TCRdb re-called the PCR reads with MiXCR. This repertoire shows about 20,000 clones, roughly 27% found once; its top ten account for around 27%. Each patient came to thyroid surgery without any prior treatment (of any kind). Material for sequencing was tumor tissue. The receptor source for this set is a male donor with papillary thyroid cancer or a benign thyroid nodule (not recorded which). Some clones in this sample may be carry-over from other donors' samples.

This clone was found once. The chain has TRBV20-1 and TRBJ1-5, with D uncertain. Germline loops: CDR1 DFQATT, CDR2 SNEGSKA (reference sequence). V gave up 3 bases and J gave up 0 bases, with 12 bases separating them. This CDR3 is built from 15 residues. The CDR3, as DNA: TGCAGTGCTAGCGCGAGGGCGGGTAGCAATCAGCCCCAGCATTTT. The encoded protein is CSASARAGSNQPQHF.

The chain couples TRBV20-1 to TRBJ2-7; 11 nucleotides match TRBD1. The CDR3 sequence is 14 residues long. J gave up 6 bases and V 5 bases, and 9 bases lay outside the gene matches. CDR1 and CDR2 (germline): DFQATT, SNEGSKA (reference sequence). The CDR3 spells CSAEDRTGGVEQYF. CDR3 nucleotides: TGCAGTGCTGAAGACAGGACAGGGGGCGTCGAGCAGTACTTC.

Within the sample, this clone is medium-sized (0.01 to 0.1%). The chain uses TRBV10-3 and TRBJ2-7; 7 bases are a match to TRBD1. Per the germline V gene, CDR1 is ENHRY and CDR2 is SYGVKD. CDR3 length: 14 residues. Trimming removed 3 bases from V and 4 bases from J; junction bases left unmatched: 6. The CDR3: CAISDPGTAYEQYF. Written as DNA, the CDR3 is TGTGCCATCAGTGACCCAGGGACAGCATACGAGCAGTACTTC.

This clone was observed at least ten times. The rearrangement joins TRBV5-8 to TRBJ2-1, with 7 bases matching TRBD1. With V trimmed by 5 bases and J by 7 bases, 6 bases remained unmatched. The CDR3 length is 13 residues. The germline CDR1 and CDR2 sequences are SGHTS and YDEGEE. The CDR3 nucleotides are TGTGCCAGCAGACAGACAGGGTTAAATGAGCAGTTCTTC. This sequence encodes CASRQTGLNEQFF.

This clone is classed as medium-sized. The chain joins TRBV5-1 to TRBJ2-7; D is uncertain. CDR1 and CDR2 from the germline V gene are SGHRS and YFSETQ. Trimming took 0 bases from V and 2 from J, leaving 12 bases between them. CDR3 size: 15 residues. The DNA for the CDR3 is TGCGCCAGCAGCTTGGTGGCCCCTCAGACCTACGAGCAGTACTTC. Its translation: CASSLVAPQTYEQYF.

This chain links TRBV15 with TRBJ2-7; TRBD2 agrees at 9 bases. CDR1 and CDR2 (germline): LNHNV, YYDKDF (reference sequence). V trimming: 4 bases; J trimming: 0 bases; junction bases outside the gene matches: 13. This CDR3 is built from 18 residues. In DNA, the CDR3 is TGTGCCACCAGCATGGGGCGGACTAGCGCGCAATACTCCTACGAGCAGTACTTC. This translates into CATSMGRTSAQYSYEQYF.

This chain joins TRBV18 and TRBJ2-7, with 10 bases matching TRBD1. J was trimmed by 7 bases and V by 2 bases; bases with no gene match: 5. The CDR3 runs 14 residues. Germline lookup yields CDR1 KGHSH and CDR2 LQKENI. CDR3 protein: CASSPGTGVSEQYF. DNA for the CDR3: TGTGCCAGCTCACCAGGGACAGGGGTTTCAGAGCAGTACTTC. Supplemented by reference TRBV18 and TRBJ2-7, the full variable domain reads NAGVMQNPRHLVRRRGQEARLRCSPMKGHSHVYWYRQLPEEGLKFMVYLQKENIIDESGMPKERFSAEFPKEGPSILRIQQVVRGDSAAYFCASSPGTGVSEQYFGPGTRLTVT.

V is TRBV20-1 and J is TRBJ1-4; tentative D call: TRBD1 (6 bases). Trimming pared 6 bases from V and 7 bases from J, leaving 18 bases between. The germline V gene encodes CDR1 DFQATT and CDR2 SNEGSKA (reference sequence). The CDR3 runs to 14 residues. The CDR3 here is CSAARPGTIEKLFF. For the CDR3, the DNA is TGCAGTGCCGCAAGACCCGGGACAATTGAAAAACTGTTTTTT.

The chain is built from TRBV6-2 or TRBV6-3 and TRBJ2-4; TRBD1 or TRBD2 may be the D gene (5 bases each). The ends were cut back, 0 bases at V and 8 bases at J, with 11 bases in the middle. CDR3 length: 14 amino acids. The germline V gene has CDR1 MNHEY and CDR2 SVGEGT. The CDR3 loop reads CASSYSLMGDIQYF. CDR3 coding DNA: TGTGCCAGCAGTTACTCTCTGATGGGGGACATTCAGTACTTC.

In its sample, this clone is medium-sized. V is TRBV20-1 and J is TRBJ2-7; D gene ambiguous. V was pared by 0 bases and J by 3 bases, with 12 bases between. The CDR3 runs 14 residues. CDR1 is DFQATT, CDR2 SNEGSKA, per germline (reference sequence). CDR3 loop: CSARDPGRYYEQYF. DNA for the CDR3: TGCAGTGCTAGAGACCCCGGACGGTACTACGAGCAGTACTTC.

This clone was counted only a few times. The CDR3: CAIGLQGPSYEQYF. The CDR3 DNA is TGTGCCATCGGGTTACAGGGTCCCTCCTACGAGCAGTACTTC. The chain recombines TRBV10-3 with TRBJ2-7; D may be TRBD1 (6 bases). CDR1 and CDR2 from the germline V gene are ENHRY and SYGVKD. This CDR3 is 14 amino acids long. The V and J ends lost 8 bases and 0 bases respectively, with 14 bases between them.

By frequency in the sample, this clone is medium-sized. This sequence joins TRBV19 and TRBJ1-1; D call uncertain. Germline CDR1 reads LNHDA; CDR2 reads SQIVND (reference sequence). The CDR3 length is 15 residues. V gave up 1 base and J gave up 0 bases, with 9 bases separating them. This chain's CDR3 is CASSIGAGMNTEAFF. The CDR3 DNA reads TGTGCCAGTAGTATAGGAGCTGGCATGAACACTGAAGCTTTCTTT.

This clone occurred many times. CDR3 DNA: TGTGCCAGCAGCCTTTCGGACAGGGGGCGCGAAAAACTGTTTTTT. Translating it yields CASSLSDRGREKLFF. The V gene is TRBV4-2, the J gene TRBJ1-4, with TRBD1 matching over 11 bases. The CDR3 contains 15 residues. Germline trimming cut 4 bases from V and 8 bases from J; bases unmatched to any gene: 6. The V gene's germline CDR1 is LGHNA and CDR2 YNFKEQ.

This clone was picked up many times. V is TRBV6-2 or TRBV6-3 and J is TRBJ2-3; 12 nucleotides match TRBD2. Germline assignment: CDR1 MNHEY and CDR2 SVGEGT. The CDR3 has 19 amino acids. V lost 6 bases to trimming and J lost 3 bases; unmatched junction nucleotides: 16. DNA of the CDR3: TGTGCCAGCAGACGGACTAGCGGGGTCGGCTCCGGGAAAACAGATACGCAGTATTTT. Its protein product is CASRRTSGVGSGKTDTQYF.

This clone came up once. This CDR3 reads CSASLEYTDTQYF. The CDR3 bases are TGCAGTGCTAGCTTGGAGTACACAGATACGCAGTATTTT. This chain links TRBV20-1 with TRBJ2-3, with D unresolved. Per the germline V gene, CDR1 is DFQATT and CDR2 is SNEGSKA (reference sequence). Trimming pared 3 bases from V and 2 bases from J, leaving 9 bases between. The length of the CDR3 is 13 residues.

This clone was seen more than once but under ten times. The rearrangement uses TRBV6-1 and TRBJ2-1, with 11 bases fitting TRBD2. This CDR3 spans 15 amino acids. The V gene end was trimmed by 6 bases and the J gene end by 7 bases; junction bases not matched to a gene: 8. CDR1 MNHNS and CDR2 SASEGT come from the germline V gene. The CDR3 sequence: CASRNDLAGGNEQFF. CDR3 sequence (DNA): TGTGCCAGCAGAAACGATCTAGCGGGGGGTAATGAGCAGTTCTTC.

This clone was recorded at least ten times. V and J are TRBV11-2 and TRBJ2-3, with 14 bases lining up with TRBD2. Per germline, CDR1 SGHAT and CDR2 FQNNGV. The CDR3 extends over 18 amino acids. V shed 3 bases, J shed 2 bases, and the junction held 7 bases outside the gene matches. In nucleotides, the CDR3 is TGTGCCAGCAGCTTGTGGGGACTAGCGGGGGCAATCACAGATACGCAGTATTTT. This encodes CASSLWGLAGAITDTQYF.

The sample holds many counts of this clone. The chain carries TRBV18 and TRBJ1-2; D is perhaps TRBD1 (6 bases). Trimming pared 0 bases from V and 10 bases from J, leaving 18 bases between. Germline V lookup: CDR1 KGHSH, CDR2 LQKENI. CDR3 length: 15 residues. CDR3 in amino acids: CASSPPGVGGMHYTF. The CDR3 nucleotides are TGTGCCAGCTCACCACCCGGGGTAGGGGGTATGCACTACACCTTC.

Here the CDR3 DNA reads TGTGCCATCAGATGCAAAGCGGGCGGCTACGAGCAGTACTTC. This translates into CAIRCKAGGYEQYF. The chain uses TRBV10-3 and TRBJ2-7; TRBD2 might be the D (6 bases). Germline V lookup: CDR1 ENHRY, CDR2 SYGVKD. The CDR3 has 14 residues. Trimming removed 6 bases from V and 3 bases from J, with 15 bases in between.

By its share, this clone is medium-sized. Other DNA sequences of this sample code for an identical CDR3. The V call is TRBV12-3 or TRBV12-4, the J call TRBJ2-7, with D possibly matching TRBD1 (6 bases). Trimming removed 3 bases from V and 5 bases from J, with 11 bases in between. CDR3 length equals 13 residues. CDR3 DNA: TGTGCCAGCAGTTTCCTCAGGGGCGACGAGCAGTACTTC. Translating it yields CASSFLRGDEQYF.

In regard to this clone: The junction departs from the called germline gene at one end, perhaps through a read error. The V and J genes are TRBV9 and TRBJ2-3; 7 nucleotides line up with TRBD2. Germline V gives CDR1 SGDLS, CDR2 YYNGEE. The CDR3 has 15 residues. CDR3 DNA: TGTGCCACCAGCGCTACCGGGACTAACTCAGATACGCAGTATTTT. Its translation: CATSATGTNSDTQYF.

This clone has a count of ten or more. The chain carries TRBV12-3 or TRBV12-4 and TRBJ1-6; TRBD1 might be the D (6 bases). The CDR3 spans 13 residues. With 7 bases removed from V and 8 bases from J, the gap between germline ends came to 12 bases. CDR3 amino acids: CASTSWGHSPLHF. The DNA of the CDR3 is TGTGCCAGCACATCCTGGGGGCATTCACCCCTCCACTTT.

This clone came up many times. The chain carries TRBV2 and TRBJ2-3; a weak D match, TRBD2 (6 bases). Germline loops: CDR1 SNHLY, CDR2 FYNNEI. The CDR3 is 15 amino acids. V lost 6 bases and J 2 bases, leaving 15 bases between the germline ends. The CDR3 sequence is CASREGGVFTDTQYF. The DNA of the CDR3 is TGTGCCAGCAGAGAGGGAGGAGTATTCACAGATACGCAGTATTTT.

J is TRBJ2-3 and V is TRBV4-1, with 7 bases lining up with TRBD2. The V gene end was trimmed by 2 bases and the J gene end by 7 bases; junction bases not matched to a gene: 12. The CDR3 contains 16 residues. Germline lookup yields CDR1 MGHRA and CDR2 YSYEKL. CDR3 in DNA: TGCGCCAGCAGCCAACCGAAGCGGGATCCTCGGAATACGCAGTATTTT. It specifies CASSQPKRDPRNTQYF.

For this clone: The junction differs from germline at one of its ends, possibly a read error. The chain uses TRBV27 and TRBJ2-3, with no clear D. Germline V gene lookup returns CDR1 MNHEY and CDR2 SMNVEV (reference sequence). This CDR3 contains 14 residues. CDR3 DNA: TGTGCCATCAGTTTATATGCAGGCAGACATAAGCAGTATTTT. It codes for CAISLYAGRHKQYF.

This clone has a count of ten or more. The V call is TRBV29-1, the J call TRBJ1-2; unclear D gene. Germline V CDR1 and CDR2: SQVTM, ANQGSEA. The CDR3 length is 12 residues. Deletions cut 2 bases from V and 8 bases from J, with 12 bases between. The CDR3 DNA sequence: TGCAGCGTTGAACGGCAGCCGGGGGGCTACACCTTC. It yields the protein CSVERQPGGYTF.

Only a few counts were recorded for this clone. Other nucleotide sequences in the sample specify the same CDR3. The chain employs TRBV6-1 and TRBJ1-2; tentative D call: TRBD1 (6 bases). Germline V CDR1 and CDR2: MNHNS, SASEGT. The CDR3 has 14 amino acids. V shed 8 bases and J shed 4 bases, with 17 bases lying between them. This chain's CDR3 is CASERTANGYGYTF. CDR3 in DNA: TGTGCCAGCGAGAGGACAGCGAACGGCTATGGCTACACCTTC.